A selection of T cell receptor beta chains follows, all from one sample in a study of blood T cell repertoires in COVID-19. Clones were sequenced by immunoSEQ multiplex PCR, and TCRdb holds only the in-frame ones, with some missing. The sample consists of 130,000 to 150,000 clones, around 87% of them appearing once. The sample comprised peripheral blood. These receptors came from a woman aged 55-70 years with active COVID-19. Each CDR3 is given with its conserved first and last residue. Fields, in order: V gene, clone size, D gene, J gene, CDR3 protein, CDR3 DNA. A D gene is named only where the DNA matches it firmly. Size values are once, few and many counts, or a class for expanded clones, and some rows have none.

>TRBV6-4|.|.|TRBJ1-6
CASSDGGSSPLHF
TGTGCCAGCAGTGACGGGGGGAGTTCACCCCTCCACTTT
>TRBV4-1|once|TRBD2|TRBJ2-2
CASSQDWEGSVTGELFF
TGCGCCAGCAGCCAAGACTGGGAGGGGTCGGTCACCGGGGAGCTGTTTTTT
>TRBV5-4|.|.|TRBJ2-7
CASHRGTGPYEQYF
TGTGCCAGCCACCGAGGTACAGGCCCCTACGAGCAGTACTTC
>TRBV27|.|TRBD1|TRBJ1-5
CASSGTGRQPQHF
TGTGCCAGCAGTGGGACAGGCAGACAGCCCCAGCATTTT
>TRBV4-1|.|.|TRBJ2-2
CASSQPRTANEHRGAVF
TGCGCCAGCAGCCAACCCAGGACGGCCAACGAACACCGGGGAGCTGTTTTT
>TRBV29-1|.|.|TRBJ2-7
CSVVSAGTYEQYF
TGCAGCGTTGTTAGCGCAGGAACCTACGAGCAGTACTTC
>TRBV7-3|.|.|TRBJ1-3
CATPSRAGNTIYF
TGTGCCACTCCTTCTCGGGCTGGAAACACCATATATTTT
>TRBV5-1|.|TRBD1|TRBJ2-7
CASSGTGYSEQYF
TGCGCCAGCAGCGGGACAGGGTACTCCGAGCAGTACTTC
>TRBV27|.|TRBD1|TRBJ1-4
CASSPGGAGEKLFF
TGTGCCAGCAGTCCAGGGGGCGCGGGTGAAAAACTGTTTTTT
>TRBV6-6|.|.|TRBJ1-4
CASSLGQTTNEKLFF
TGTGCCAGCAGCCTCGGACAGACAACTAATGAAAAACTGTTTTTT
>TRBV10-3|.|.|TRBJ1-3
CAISERGRALSGNTIYF
TGTGCCATCAGTGAGAGGGGTAGGGCCCTCTCTGGAAACACCATATATTTT
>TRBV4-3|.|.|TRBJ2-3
CASSQDTGSADTQYF
TGCGCCAGCAGCCAAGATACAGGGTCCGCAGATACGCAGTATTTT
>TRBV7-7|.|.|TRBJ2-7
CASSLVDSSQGYEQYF
TGTGCCAGCAGCTTAGTTGACAGTTCCCAGGGCTACGAGCAGTACTTC
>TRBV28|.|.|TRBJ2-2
CASSPRWTGELFF
TGTGCCAGCAGTCCTCGGTGGACCGGGGAGCTGTTTTTT
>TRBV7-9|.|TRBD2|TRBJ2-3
CASSPGLARTDTQYF
TGTGCCAGCAGCCCTGGACTAGCGCGCACAGATACGCAGTATTTT
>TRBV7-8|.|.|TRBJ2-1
CASSPARNEQFF
TGTGCCAGCAGCCCCGCTAGGAATGAGCAGTTCTTC
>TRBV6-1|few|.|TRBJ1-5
CASSETGLGAQHF
TGTGCCAGCAGTGAAACGGGATTAGGAGCCCAGCATTTT
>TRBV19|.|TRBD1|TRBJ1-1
CASSTPSRDRVDTEAFF
TGTGCCAGTAGTACCCCCAGCCGGGACAGGGTCGACACTGAAGCTTTCTTT
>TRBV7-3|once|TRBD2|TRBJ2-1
CASSSSGRAGRDEQFF
TGTGCCAGCAGCTCTAGCGGGAGGGCCGGGAGAGATGAGCAGTTCTTC
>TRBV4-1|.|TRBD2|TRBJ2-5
CASSQVRGGETQYF
TGCGCCAGCAGCCAAGTGAGGGGAGGGGAGACCCAGTACTTC
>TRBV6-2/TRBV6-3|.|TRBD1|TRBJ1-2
CASSPGQGGYTF
TGTGCCAGCAGTCCCGGACAGGGAGGCTACACCTTC
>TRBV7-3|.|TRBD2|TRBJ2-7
CASSSGLGDEQYF
TGTGCCAGCAGCTCCGGACTAGGGGACGAGCAGTACTTC
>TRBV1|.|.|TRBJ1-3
CTSSQGRIGNTIYF
TGCACCAGCAGCCAAGGCAGGATCGGAAACACCATATATTTT
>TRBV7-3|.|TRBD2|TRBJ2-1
CASSVSGLAGGNNEQFF
TGTGCCAGCAGCGTTTCGGGGCTAGCGGGAGGCAACAATGAGCAGTTCTTC
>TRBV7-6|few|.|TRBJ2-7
CASSRLPIRAVGYEQYF
TGTGCCAGCAGCCGCCTACCAATCAGGGCGGTGGGCTACGAGCAGTACTTC
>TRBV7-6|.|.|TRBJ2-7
CASSLDPGSSYEQYF
TGTGCCAGCAGCTTAGATCCAGGCAGCTCCTACGAGCAGTACTTC
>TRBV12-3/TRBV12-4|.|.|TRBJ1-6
CASSFRTNSPLHF
TGTGCCAGCAGTTTTAGAACTAATTCACCCCTCCACTTT
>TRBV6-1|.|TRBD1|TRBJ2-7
CASSEYSGTGESEQYF
TGTGCCAGCAGTGAATACTCCGGGACAGGGGAGTCCGAGCAGTACTTC
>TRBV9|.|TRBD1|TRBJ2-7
CASSVGPDRGYEQYF
TGTGCCAGCAGCGTAGGCCCGGACAGGGGTTACGAGCAGTACTTC
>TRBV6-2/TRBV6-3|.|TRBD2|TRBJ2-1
CASSYEGVLAGTNEQFF
TGTGCCAGCAGTTACGAGGGCGTACTAGCGGGAACCAATGAGCAGTTCTTC
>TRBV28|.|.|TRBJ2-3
CASKRQSTDTQYF
TGTGCCAGCAAGCGCCAGAGCACAGATACGCAGTATTTT
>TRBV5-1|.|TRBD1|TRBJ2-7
CASSAYRGPYEQYF
TGCGCCAGCAGCGCATACAGGGGCCCCTACGAGCAGTACTTC
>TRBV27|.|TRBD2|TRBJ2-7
CASSLGRGASPGYEQYF
TGTGCCAGCAGTTTGGGGAGGGGAGCGTCCCCAGGCTACGAGCAGTACTTC
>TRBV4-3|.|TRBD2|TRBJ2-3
CASSRSGGTDTQYF
TGCGCCAGCAGCCGTAGCGGGGGCACAGATACGCAGTATTTT
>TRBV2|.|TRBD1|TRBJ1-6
CASSPGQGGSPLHF
TGTGCCAGCAGCCCCGGACAGGGTGGTTCACCCCTCCACTTT